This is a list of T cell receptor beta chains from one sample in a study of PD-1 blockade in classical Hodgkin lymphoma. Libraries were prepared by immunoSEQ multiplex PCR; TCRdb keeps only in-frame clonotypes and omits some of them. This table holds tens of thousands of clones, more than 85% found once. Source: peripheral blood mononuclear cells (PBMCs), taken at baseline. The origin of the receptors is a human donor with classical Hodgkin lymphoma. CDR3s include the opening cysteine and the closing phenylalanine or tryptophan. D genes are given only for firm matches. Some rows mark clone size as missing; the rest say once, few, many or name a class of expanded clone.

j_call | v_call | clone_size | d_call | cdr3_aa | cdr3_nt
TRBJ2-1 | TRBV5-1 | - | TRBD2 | CASSLRTSGIYNEQFF | TGCGCCAGCAGCTTGAGGACTAGCGGAATATACAATGAGCAGTTCTTC
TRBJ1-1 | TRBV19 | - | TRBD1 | CASSSRGTGGMNTEAFF | TGTGCCAGTAGTAGCAGGGGGACAGGCGGGATGAACACTGAAGCTTTCTTT
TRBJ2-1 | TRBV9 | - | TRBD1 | CASSRTGVGNEQFF | TGTGCCAGCAGCCGAACAGGGGTCGGAAATGAGCAGTTCTTC
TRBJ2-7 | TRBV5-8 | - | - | CASSLGTGYEQYF | TGTGCCAGCAGCTTGGGAACAGGCTACGAGCAGTACTTC
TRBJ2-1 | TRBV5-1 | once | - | CASSLGGGANEQFF | TGCGCCAGCAGCTTGGGGGGCGGGGCCAATGAGCAGTTCTTC
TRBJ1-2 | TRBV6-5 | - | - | CASSYYPEDGYTF | TGTGCCAGCAGTTACTATCCGGAGGATGGCTACACCTTC
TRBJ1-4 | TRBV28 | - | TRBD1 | CASITGTGGPTNEKLFF | TGTGCCAGCATTACCGGGACAGGGGGTCCAACTAATGAAAAACTGTTTTTT
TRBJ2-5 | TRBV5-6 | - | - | CASSLNSPETQYF | TGTGCCAGCAGCTTGAACTCGCCGGAGACCCAGTACTTC
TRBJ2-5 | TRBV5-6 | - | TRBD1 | CASSRDRAYQETQYF | TGTGCCAGCAGCCGGGACAGAGCTTATCAAGAGACCCAGTACTTC
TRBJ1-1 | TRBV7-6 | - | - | CASSLWTEQGEAFF | TGTGCCAGCAGCTTATGGACCGAGCAGGGCGAAGCTTTCTTT
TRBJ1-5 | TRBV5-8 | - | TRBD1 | CASSLDRGLGNQPQHF | TGTGCCAGCAGCTTGGACAGGGGGCTGGGCAATCAGCCCCAGCATTTT
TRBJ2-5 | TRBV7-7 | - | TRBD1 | CASSFRDRVGETQYF | TGTGCCAGCAGCTTTCGGGACAGGGTGGGAGAGACCCAGTACTTC
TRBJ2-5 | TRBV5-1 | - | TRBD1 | CASSLPGTGLAETQYF | TGCGCCAGCAGCTTGCCCGGGACAGGGCTAGCAGAGACCCAGTACTTC
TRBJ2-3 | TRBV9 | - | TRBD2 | CASSVGSGANTDTQYF | TGTGCCAGCAGCGTAGGTAGCGGGGCGAACACAGATACGCAGTATTTT
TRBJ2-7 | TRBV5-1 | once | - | CASCESGQNYEQYF | TGCGCCAGCTGCGAGTCAGGACAGAACTACGAGCAGTACTTC
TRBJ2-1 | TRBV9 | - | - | CASSVAGASSYNEQFF | TGTGCCAGCAGCGTAGCAGGCGCGAGCTCCTACAATGAGCAGTTCTTC
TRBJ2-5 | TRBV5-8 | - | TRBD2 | CASSFNAGGETQYF | TGTGCCAGCAGCTTCAATGCGGGAGGAGAGACCCAGTACTTC
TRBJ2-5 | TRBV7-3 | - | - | CASSSGSGETQYF | TGTGCCAGCAGCTCTGGTAGCGGCGAGACCCAGTACTTC
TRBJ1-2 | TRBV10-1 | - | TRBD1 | CAHRGEGGGPTARSNYGYTF | TGCGCCCACAGGGGAGAGGGAGGGGGACCGACTGCGAGGTCTAACTATGGCTACACCTTC
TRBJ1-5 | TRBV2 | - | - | CASRPDSITQPQHF | TGTGCCAGCAGACCTGACAGTATTACTCAGCCCCAGCATTTT
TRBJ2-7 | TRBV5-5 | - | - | CASSSKRAYEQYF | TGTGCCAGCAGCTCGAAGAGAGCCTACGAGCAGTACTTC
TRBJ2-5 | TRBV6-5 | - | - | CASSSLGRPTKETQYF | TGTGCCAGCAGTTCCCTAGGTCGACCGACTAAAGAGACCCAGTACTTC
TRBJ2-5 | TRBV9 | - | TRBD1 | CASSRQGARETQYF | TGTGCCAGCAGCAGACAGGGGGCGAGAGAGACCCAGTACTTC
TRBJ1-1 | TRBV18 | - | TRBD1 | CASSPSLHRGGGNTEAFF | TGTGCCAGCTCACCCAGCCTTCACAGGGGCGGGGGGAACACTGAAGCTTTCTTT
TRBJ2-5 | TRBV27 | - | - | CASSLQGYKTQYF | TGTGCCAGCAGTTTACAAGGGTATAAGACCCAGTACTTC
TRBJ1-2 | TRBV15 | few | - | CATSRDQPGIRGNYGYTF | TGTGCCACCAGCAGAGATCAGCCCGGGATTCGGGGTAACTATGGCTACACCTTC
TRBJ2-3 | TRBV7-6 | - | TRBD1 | CASSETPRDRGNTQYF | TGTGCCAGCAGCGAAACCCCCCGGGACAGGGGAAATACGCAGTATTTT
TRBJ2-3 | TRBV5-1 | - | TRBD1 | CASSLGPPQGAITDTQYF | TGCGCCAGCAGCTTGGGCCCACCACAGGGGGCGATCACAGATACGCAGTATTTT
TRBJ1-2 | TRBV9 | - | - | CASSVQPTAKPAGLWLHTF | TGTGCCAGCAGCGTACAACCCACCGCTAAGCCCGCTGGACTATGGCTACACACCTTC
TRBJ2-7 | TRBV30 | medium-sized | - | CAWSMAREQYF | TGTGCCTGGAGTATGGCGCGCGAGCAGTACTTC
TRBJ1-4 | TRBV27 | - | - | CASSFRGGEKLFF | TGTGCCAGCAGTTTTCGGGGAGGTGAAAAACTGTTTTTT
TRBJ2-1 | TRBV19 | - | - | CASSIGAGLSSYNEQFF | TGTGCCAGTAGTATCGGGGCGGGACTCTCCTCCTACAATGAGCAGTTCTTC
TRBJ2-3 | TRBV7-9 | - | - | CASSDLGGTDTQYF | TGTGCCAGCAGCGACCTGGGGGGCACAGATACGCAGTATTTT
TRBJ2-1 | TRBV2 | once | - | CASSVDRSSYNEQFF | TGTGCCAGCAGTGTAGACAGGTCCTCCTACAATGAGCAGTTCTTC
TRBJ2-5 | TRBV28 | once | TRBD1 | CASSRDGTGAVETQYF | TGTGCCAGCAGTAGAGACGGGACAGGGGCGGTTGAGACCCAGTACTTC
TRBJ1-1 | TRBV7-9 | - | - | CASSPLDGFNTEAFF | TGTGCCAGCAGCCCCCTCGACGGATTTAACACTGAAGCTTTCTTT
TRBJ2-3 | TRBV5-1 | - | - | CASSLPGYLQDTQYF | TGCGCCAGCAGCTTGCCGGGCTACCTGCAAGATACGCAGTATTTT
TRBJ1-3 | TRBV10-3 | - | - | CAISAAESGNTIYF | TGTGCCATCAGTGCCGCCGAATCTGGAAACACCATATATTTT
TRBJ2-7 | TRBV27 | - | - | CATGTYVGRNEQYF | TGTGCCACCGGGACTTACGTAGGACGTAACGAGCAGTACTTC
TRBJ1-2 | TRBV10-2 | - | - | CASRGPGYTF | TGCGCCAGCAGGGGGCCAGGCTACACCTTC
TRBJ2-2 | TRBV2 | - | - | CASNGGQPTGELFF | TGTGCCAGCAACGGGGGACAGCCCACCGGGGAGCTGTTTTTT
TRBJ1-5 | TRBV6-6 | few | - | CATQPPGDQPQHF | TGTGCCACCCAACCTCCGGGCGATCAGCCCCAGCATTTT
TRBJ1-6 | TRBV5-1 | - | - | CASSLDRGTSPLHF | TGCGCCAGCAGCTTGGATAGGGGGACTTCACCCCTCCACTTT
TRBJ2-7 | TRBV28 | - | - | CASSDYEQYF | TGTGCCAGCAGTGACTACGAGCAGTACTTC
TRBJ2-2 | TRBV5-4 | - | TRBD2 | CASSLAGGGLELFF | TGTGCCAGCAGCTTGGCCGGGGGGGGCCTGGAGCTGTTTTTT
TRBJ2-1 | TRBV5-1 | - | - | CASSFPYQLSYNEQFF | TGCGCCAGCAGCTTCCCATACCAACTCTCCTACAATGAGCAGTTCTTC
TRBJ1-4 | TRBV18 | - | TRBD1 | CASSPPTGVGEKLFF | TGTGCCAGCTCACCACCGACAGGGGTTGGGGAAAAACTGTTTTTT
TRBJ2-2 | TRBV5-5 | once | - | CASSLGLTITNTGELFF | TGTGCCAGCAGCTTGGGACTAACAATTACGAACACCGGGGAGCTGTTTTTT
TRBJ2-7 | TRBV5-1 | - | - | CASSPSGFFSYEQYF | TGCGCCAGCAGCCCCTCGGGGTTCTTTTCCTACGAGCAGTACTTC
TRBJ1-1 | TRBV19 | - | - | CASSIGGDMNTEAFF | TGTGCCAGTAGTATAGGGGGGGATATGAACACTGAAGCTTTCTTT
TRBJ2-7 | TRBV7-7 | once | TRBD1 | CASSPDRATYEQYF | TGTGCCAGCAGCCCAGACAGGGCGACCTACGAGCAGTACTTC
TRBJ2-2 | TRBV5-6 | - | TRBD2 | CASSLNAGGGWTGELFF | TGTGCCAGCAGCTTGAACGCGGGAGGGGGATGGACCGGGGAGCTGTTTTTT
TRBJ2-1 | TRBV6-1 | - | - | CASSEGRVWPNDEQFF | TGTGCCAGCAGTGAAGGCAGGGTGTGGCCGAACGATGAGCAGTTCTTC
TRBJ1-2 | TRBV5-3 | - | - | CARSLGWSWGYGYTF | TGTGCCAGAAGCTTGGGTTGGAGTTGGGGCTATGGCTACACCTTC
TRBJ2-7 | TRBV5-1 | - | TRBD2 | CASSRTLAGGNYEQYF | TGCGCCAGCAGCAGAACTCTAGCGGGGGGCAACTACGAGCAGTACTTC
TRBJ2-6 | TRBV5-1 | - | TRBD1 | CASSSPGQESYRSGANVLTF | TGCGCCAGCAGCTCCCCGGGACAGGAATCGTATCGCTCTGGGGCCAACGTCCTGACTTTC
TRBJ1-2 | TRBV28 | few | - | CASSPPQGGYGYTF | TGTGCCAGCAGCCCTCCACAGGGTGGCTATGGCTACACCTTC
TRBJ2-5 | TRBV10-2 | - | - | CASSESGQVQETQYF | TGCGCCAGCAGTGAGTCGGGGCAGGTCCAAGAGACCCAGTACTTC
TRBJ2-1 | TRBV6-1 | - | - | CASRSGGLNGNEQFF | TGTGCCAGCAGGTCCGGGGGCCTTAATGGCAATGAGCAGTTCTTC